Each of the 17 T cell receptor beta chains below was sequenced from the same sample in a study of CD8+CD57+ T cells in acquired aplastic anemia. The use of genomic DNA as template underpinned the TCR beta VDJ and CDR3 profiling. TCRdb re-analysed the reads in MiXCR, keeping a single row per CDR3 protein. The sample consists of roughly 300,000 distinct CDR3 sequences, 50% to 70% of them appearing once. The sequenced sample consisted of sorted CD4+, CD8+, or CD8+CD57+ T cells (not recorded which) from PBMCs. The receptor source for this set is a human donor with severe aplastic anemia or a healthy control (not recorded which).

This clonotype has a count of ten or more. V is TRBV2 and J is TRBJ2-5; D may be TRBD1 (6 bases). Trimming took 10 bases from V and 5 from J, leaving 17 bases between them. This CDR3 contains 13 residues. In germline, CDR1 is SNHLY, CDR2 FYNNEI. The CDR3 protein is CATQRGSWETQYF. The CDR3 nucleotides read TGTGCCACCCAAAGGGGGAGTTGGGAGACCCAGTACTTC.

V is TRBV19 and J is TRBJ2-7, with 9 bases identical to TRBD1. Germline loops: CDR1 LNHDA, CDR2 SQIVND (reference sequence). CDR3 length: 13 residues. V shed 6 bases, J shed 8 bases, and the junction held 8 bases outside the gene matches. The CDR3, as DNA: TGTGCCAGTAGGCTAACAGGGGGCTCTCAGCAGTACTTC. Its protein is CASRLTGGSQQYF.

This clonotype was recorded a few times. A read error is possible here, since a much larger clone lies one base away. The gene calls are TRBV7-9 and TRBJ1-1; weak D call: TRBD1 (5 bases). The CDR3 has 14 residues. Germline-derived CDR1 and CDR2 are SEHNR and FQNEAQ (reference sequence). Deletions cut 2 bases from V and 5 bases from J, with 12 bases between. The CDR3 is CASSLSGARTEAFF. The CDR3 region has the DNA TGTGCCAGCAGCTTATCCGGGGCAAGGACTGAAGCTTTCTTT.

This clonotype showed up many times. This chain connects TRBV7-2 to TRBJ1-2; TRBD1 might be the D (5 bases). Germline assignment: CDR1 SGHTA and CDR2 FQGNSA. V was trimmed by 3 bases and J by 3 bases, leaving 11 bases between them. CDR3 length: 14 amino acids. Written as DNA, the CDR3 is TGTGCCAGCAGCTTCGGGGGTGGTTACTATGGCTACACCTTC. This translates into CASSFGGGYYGYTF.

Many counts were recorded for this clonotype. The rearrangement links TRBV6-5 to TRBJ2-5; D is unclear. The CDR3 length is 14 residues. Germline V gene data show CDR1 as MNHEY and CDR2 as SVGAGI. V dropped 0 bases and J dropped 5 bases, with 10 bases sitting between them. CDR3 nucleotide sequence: TGTGCCAGCAGTTACTCGTTGGTGGGGGAGACCCAGTACTTC. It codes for CASSYSLVGETQYF.

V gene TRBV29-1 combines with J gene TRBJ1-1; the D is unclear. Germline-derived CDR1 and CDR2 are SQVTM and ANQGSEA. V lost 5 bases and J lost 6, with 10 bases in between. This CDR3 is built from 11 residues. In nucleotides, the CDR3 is TGCAGCGTTTCAGACATATCTGAAGCTTTCTTT. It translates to CSVSDISEAFF.

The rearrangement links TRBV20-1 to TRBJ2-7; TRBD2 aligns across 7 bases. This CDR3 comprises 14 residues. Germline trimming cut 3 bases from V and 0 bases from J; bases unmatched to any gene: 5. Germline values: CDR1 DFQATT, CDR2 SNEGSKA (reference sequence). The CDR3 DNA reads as TGCAGTGCTAGGGAAGCGGGAAGCTCCTACGAGCAGTACTTC. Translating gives CSAREAGSSYEQYF.

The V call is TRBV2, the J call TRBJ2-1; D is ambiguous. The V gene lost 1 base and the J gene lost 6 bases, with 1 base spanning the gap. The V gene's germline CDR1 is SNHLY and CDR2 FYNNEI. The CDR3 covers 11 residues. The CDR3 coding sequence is TGTGCCAGCAGTGAAGTCAATGAGCAGTTCTTC. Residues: CASSEVNEQFF.

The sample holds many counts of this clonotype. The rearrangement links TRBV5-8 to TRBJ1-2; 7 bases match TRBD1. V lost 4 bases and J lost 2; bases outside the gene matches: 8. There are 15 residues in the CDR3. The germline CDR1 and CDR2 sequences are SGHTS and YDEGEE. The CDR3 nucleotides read TGTGCCAGCAGCAAAGAAACAGGGGCCAACTATGGCTACACCTTC. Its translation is CASSKETGANYGYTF.

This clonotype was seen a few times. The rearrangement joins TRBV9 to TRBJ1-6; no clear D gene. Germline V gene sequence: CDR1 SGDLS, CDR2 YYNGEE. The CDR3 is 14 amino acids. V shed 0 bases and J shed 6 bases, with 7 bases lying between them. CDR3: CASSVGESNSPLHF. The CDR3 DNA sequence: TGTGCCAGCAGCGTAGGTGAATCTAATTCACCCCTCCACTTT. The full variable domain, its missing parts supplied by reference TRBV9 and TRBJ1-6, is DSGVTQTPKHLITATGQRVTLRCSPRSGDLSVYWYQQSLDQGLQFLIQYYNGEERAKGNILERFSAQQFPDLHSELNLSSLELGDSALYFCASSVGESNSPLHFGNGTRLTVT.

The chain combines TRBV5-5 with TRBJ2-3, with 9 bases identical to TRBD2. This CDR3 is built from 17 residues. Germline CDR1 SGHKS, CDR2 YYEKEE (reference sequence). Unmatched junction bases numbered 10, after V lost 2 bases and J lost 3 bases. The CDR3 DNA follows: TGTGCCAGCAGCTTACCCCGGAAAGCGGGGGGTACAGATACGCAGTATTTT. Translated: CASSLPRKAGGTDTQYF. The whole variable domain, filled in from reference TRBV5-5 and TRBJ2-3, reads DAGVTQSPTHLIKTRGQQVTLRCSPISGHKSVSWYQQVLGQGPQFIFQYYEKEERGRGNFPDRFSARQFPNYSSELNVNALLLGDSALYLCASSLPRKAGGTDTQYFGPGTRLTVL.

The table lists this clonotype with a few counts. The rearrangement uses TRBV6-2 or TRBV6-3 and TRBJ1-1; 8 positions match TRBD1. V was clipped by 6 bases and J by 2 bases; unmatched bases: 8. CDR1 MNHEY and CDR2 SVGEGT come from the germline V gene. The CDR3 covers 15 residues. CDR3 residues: CASSPRGLVNTEAFF. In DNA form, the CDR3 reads TGTGCCAGCAGCCCCAGGGGGCTCGTAAACACTGAAGCTTTCTTT.

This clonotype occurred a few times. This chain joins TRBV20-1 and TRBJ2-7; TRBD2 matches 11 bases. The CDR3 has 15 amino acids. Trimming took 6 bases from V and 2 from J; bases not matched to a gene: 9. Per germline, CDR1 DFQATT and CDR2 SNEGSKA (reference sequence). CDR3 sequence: CSAPQLTSGTYEQYF. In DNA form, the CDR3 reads TGCAGTGCCCCACAGCTGACTAGCGGGACCTACGAGCAGTACTTC.

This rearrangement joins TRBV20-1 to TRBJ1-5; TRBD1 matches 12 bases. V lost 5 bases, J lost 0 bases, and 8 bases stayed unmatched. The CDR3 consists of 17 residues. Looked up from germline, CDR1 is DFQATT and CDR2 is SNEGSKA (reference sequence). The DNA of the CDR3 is TGCAGTGCTGTTGACCGGGACAGGGGGCTTAGCAATCAGCCCCAGCATTTT. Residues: CSAVDRDRGLSNQPQHF.

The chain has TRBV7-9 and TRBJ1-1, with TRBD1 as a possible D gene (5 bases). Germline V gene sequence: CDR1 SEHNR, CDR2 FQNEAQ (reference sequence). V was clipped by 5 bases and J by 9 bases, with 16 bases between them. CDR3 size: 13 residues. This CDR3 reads CASSKGSQTQAFF. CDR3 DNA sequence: TGTGCCAGCAGCAAGGGGAGCCAGACACAAGCTTTCTTT.

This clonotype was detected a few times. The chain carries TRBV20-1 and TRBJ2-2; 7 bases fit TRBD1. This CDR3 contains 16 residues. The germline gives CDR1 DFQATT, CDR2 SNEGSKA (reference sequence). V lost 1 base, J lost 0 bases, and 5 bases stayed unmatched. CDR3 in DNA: TGCAGTGCTAGAGTTATCGGGACAGCGAACACCGGGGAGCTGTTTTTT. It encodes CSARVIGTANTGELFF.

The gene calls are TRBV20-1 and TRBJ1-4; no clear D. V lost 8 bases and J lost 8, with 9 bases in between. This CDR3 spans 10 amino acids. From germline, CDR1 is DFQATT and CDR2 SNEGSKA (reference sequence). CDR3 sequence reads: CSSLGEKLFF. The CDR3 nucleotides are TGCAGTTCCCTGGGAGAAAAACTGTTTTTT.